Here is one TCR beta chain with its context. Antigen unknown. The sample comes from a study of cytotoxic CD8 clonotypes in ibrutinib-treated CLL. Background on the study: Mean productive templates were 255,043; mean productive rearrangements were 94,082.

General study points: While tracking circulating CD8+ T-cell counts, baseline clonality exceeded that of age-matched healthy donors.

The CDR3 loop spans 20 amino acids. The data were produced by immunoSEQ multiplex PCR, yet TCRdb's version contains in-frame clones alone and is incomplete. The sample contains 250,000 to 350,000 clones, 60% to 80% of which appear only once. J is TRBJ2-1 and V is TRBV21-1; TRBD1 is taken as the D call from the table, unchecked against the DNA. TRBV21-1 is a documented pseudogene. The source is a human donor with chronic lymphocytic leukemia. The material sequenced was PBMCs, taken at disease progression, from a patient treated with ibrutinib. The CDR3 sequence is CASSKAHDRAPSNRINEQFF. As DNA, the CDR3 is TGTGCCAGCAGCAAAGCACACGACAGGGCGCCTAGCAATAGGATCAATGAGCAGTTCTTC.